These 2 T cell receptor beta chains were all obtained from the same sample, sequenced in a study of T cell responses to AZD1222 COVID-19 vaccine. Clones were read by immunoSEQ multiplex PCR, and TCRdb kept only the in-frame ones, dropping some. The table shows about 110,000 clones, with roughly 88% occurring only once. This specimen consisted of peripheral blood, obtained 28 days after the second AZD1222 dose. These receptors were obtained from an adult who received the AZD1222 COVID-19 vaccine.

The chain couples TRBV4-3 to TRBJ1-5; TRBD1 matches at 8 bases. This CDR3 is built from 17 residues. Germline-derived CDR1 and CDR2 are LGHNA and YSLEER. V dropped 0 bases and J dropped 2; count of bases not matched to a gene: 6. In DNA form, the CDR3 reads TGCGCCAGCAGCCAAGATGGGACAGGAGGAGGCAATCAGCCCCAGCATTTT. It specifies CASSQDGTGGGNQPQHF.

The chain joins TRBV7-9 to TRBJ1-1; D not resolved. Trimming took off 2 bases at V and 1 base at J, with 8 bases between the two ends. CDR1 and CDR2 from the germline V gene are SEHNR and FQNEAQ (reference sequence). The CDR3 length is 14 residues. CDR3: CASSLSWGNTEAFF. The CDR3 DNA reads as TGTGCCAGCAGCTTATCTTGGGGGAACACTGAAGCTTTCTTT.